The subject of this entry is one T cell receptor (beta chain). Trimming cost V 1 base and J 1 base, with 8 bases left between them. The CDR3 extends over 15 amino acids. CDR1 is LNHDA, CDR2 SQIVND, per germline (reference sequence). Sequenced by immunoSEQ multiplex PCR; TCRdb stores in-frame clones only, minus some. The table lists roughly 60,000 clones, about 92% of them singletons. This record belongs to a study of T cell changes during pregnancy in multiple sclerosis. Material: peripheral blood, obtained in the second trimester of pregnancy. The chain uses TRBV19 and TRBJ1-5; D unresolved. This TCR was sampled from a female donor in good health, enrolled as a control in a pregnancy study. In nucleotides, the CDR3 is TGTGCCAGTAGTATAGGGACTAGGAGCAATCAGCCCCAGCATTTT. Protein product: CASSIGTRSNQPQHF.